Listed here are 21 T cell receptor beta chains from one sample, sequenced in a study of blood T cell repertoires in COVID-19. Profiling relied on immunoSEQ multiplex PCR, and the TCRdb table lists in-frame clones only, not all of them. Of roughly 150,000 clones listed, 70% to 90% are singletons. The sequenced sample was peripheral blood. The receptors come from a woman of 80 years or more with acute or convalescent COVID-19.

The CDR3 sequence: CAWSRTLWAGEPQPQHF. DNA of the CDR3: TGTGCCTGGAGTCGAACCTTGTGGGCAGGGGAACCGCAGCCCCAGCATTTT. The V call is TRBV30, the J call TRBJ1-5; D perhaps matches TRBD1 (6 bases). Per germline, CDR1 GTSNPN and CDR2 SVGIG (reference sequence). V shed 2 bases and J shed 7 bases, with 24 bases lying between them. The CDR3 has 17 residues.

V and J are TRBV30 and TRBJ1-2; D gene unclear. Trimming removed 3 bases at V and 5 bases at J, with 10 bases between. The CDR3 extends over 12 amino acids. The germline V gene encodes CDR1 GTSNPN and CDR2 SVGIG (reference sequence). CDR3 protein: CAWSATGYGYTF. DNA of the CDR3: TGTGCCTGGAGCGCGACTGGTTATGGCTACACCTTC.

This clone turned up a few times. The V gene is TRBV5-1, the J gene TRBJ2-7; TRBD1 is a possible D gene (7 bases). From germline, CDR1 is SGHRS and CDR2 YFSETQ. The V gene lost 4 bases and the J gene lost 3 bases, with 17 bases spanning the gap. This CDR3 spans 15 amino acids. CDR3 sequence: CASSLTGQDYYEQYF. The CDR3 nucleotides read TGCGCCAGCAGCCTTACCGGACAGGACTACTACGAGCAGTACTTC.

The chain has TRBV11-2 and TRBJ2-1; D possibly corresponds to TRBD2 (6 bases). The CDR3 loop spans 14 amino acids. CDR1 and CDR2 (germline): SGHAT, FQNNGV. V was pared by 4 bases and J by 8 bases, with 15 bases between. Here the CDR3 reads CASSSTRPVDEQFF. Here the CDR3 DNA reads TGTGCCAGCAGCTCGACTAGGCCAGTAGATGAGCAGTTCTTC.

The chain has TRBV6-1 and TRBJ2-1; D remains ambiguous. V lost 2 bases to trimming and J lost 2 bases, with 4 bases between them. Germline-derived CDR1 and CDR2 are MNHNS and SASEGT. This CDR3 is 13 amino acids long. The CDR3 loop reads CASSESPYNEQFF. DNA of the CDR3: TGTGCCAGCAGTGAATCTCCCTACAATGAGCAGTTCTTC.

About this clone: Germline is not matched at one junction end, which may reflect a read error. The chain uses TRBV7-7 and TRBJ2-5; D call uncertain. The germline CDR1 and CDR2 sequences are SSHAT and FNYEAQ (reference sequence). The CDR3 runs 13 residues. CDR3 in amino acids: CASSFGLQETQYF. CDR3 nucleotides: TGTGCTAGCAGCTTTGGCTTACAAGAGACCCAGTACTTC.

The chain recombines TRBV6-1 with TRBJ1-2, with 8 bases aligning to TRBD1. The CDR3 consists of 15 residues. Trimming removed 2 bases from V and 10 bases from J; junction bases left unmatched: 12. The germline CDR1 and CDR2 sequences are MNHNS and SASEGT. The DNA of the CDR3 is TGTGCCAGCAGTGAATTAAGACAGGGGCTTTACGACTACACCTTC. Translated: CASSELRQGLYDYTF.

This clone has a handful of counts. This chain uses TRBV19 with TRBJ1-2; D is unresolved. The CDR3 contains 13 residues. Trimming took off 5 bases at V and 1 base at J, with 8 bases between the two ends. Germline V lookup: CDR1 LNHDA, CDR2 SQIVND (reference sequence). In DNA form, the CDR3 reads TGTGCCAGTAGTCCGGGAAATAACTATGGCTACACCTTC. Translating gives CASSPGNNYGYTF.

This rearrangement joins TRBV5-1 to TRBJ1-4; a weak D match, TRBD1 (6 bases). This CDR3 spans 13 amino acids. Germline V gene sequence: CDR1 SGHRS, CDR2 YFSETQ. V lost 0 bases, J lost 7 bases, and 7 bases lay in between. The CDR3 DNA reads TGCGCCAGCAGCTTGGAAGGGGGTGAAAAACTGTTTTTT. Translation: CASSLEGGEKLFF.

The chain carries TRBV27 and TRBJ1-2; D gene uncertain. V lost 5 bases and J lost 8, with 15 bases in between. CDR1 is MNHEY, CDR2 SMNVEV, per germline (reference sequence). The CDR3 length is 13 residues. The CDR3, as DNA: TGTGCCAGCAGTCCCCGGGTTCCTGGGGGCTACACCTTC. It encodes CASSPRVPGGYTF.

V and J are TRBV7-3 and TRBJ2-5; 9 bases fit TRBD1. The CDR3 contains 15 residues. CDR1 SGHTA and CDR2 FQGTGA come from the germline V gene. Trimming took 4 bases from V and 1 from J; bases not matched to a gene: 4. This CDR3 is CASSSGQGSQETQYF. CDR3 nucleotides: TGTGCCAGCAGCTCCGGACAGGGGTCCCAAGAGACCCAGTACTTC.

The chain uses TRBV3-1 (or the pseudogene TRBV3-2) and TRBJ2-3, with 8 bases fitting TRBD2. Germline assignment: CDR1 LGHDT and CDR2 YNNKEL (reference sequence). The length of the CDR3 is 16 residues. Trimming removed 4 bases from V and 3 bases from J; junction bases left unmatched: 9. The DNA for the CDR3 is TGTGCCAGCAGCCCCAGCGGCGGGGGGAAGACAGATACGCAGTATTTT. Translating gives CASSPSGGGKTDTQYF.

The chain has TRBV11-1 and TRBJ1-1; TRBD1 is a possible D gene (6 bases). Trimming shortened V by 5 bases and J by 1 base, and 8 bases separated the two germline ends. Per the germline V gene, CDR1 is SGHAT and CDR2 is FQDESV (reference sequence). The CDR3 loop spans 13 amino acids. Written as DNA, the CDR3 is TGTGCCAGCAGCATACAGGGGAACACTGAAGCTTTCTTT. It specifies CASSIQGNTEAFF. The whole variable domain, remainder taken from reference TRBV11-1 and TRBJ1-1, is EAEVAQSPRYKITEKSQAVAFWCDPISGHATLYWYRQILGQGPELLVQFQDESVVDDSQLPKDRFSAERLKGVDSTLKIQPAELGDSAMYLCASSIQGNTEAFFGQGTRLTVV.

The chain has TRBV10-1 and TRBJ2-5, with unresolved D. The CDR3 has 13 amino acids. CDR1 WNHNN and CDR2 SYGVQD come from the germline V gene (reference sequence). Trimming removed 4 bases at V and 2 bases at J, with 8 bases between. The CDR3 coding sequence is TGCGCCAGCAGTGGGGCTACTCAAGAGACCCAGTACTTC. Translation gives CASSGATQETQYF.

The V gene is TRBV7-2, the J gene TRBJ2-3; 8 nucleotides align to TRBD2. J lost 6 bases, V lost 5 bases, and 10 bases had no gene match. Germline V gives CDR1 SGHTA, CDR2 FQGNSA. This CDR3 is 15 amino acids long. CDR3 in amino acids: CASSPILRGGDTQYF. CDR3 nucleotide sequence: TGTGCCAGCAGCCCTATCCTCCGGGGGGGGGATACGCAGTATTTT.

This chain connects TRBV5-1 to TRBJ1-2; TRBD1 aligns across 7 bases. The CDR3 consists of 15 residues. Germline V gene sequence: CDR1 SGHRS, CDR2 YFSETQ. Unmatched junction bases numbered 13, after V lost 3 bases and J lost 8 bases. The CDR3 here is CASSWDSYAFGGYTF. CDR3 sequence (DNA): TGCGCCAGCAGCTGGGACAGTTACGCCTTCGGAGGCTACACCTTC.

This chain uses TRBV30 with TRBJ2-6; possibly TRBD1 for D (5 bases). The ends were cut back, 1 base at V and 0 bases at J, with 10 bases in the middle. This CDR3 spans 16 amino acids. Germline CDR1 is GTSNPN and CDR2 is SVGIG (reference sequence). The CDR3 sequence: CAWSADTRSGANVLTF. DNA of the CDR3: TGTGCCTGGAGTGCGGACACCCGCTCTGGGGCCAACGTCCTGACTTTC.

Here the CDR3 reads CASSNRIVTEAFF. DNA of the CDR3: TGTGCCAGCAGTAACAGGATTGTGACTGAAGCTTTCTTT. The chain recombines TRBV28 with TRBJ1-1, with a possible D match to TRBD1 (5 bases). Germline assignment: CDR1 MDHEN and CDR2 SYDVKM. V was shortened by 5 bases and J by 5 bases, with 12 bases between the two germline ends. This CDR3 is 13 amino acids long.

This chain connects TRBV18 to TRBJ1-2; tentatively, D is TRBD1 (6 bases). Germline CDR1 is KGHSH and CDR2 is LQKENI. Trimming took 2 bases from V and 3 from J, leaving 13 bases between them. This CDR3 is built from 15 residues. Here the CDR3 reads CASSPNGQGYYGYTF. The CDR3 nucleotides are TGTGCCAGCTCACCAAATGGGCAGGGGTACTATGGCTACACCTTC.

The chain has TRBV30 and TRBJ2-5, with D maybe TRBD2 (6 bases). The germline V gene has CDR1 GTSNPN and CDR2 SVGIG (reference sequence). The CDR3 covers 14 residues. V lost 7 bases, J lost 4 bases, and 19 bases lay in between. CDR3 sequence (DNA): TGTGCCTTAAGGGACTCCGGCCACGGAGAGACCCAGTACTTC. The encoded protein is CALRDSGHGETQYF.

J is TRBJ1-6 and V is TRBV19; the match to TRBD1 covers 7 bases. The CDR3 consists of 16 residues. V trimming: 6 bases; J trimming: 7 bases; junction bases outside the gene matches: 12. CDR1 and CDR2 from the germline V gene are LNHDA and SQIVND (reference sequence). The CDR3 DNA follows: TGTGCCAGTAGCGGAACAGGGGAACCCTTCAATTCACCCCTCCACTTT. Protein product: CASSGTGEPFNSPLHF.